These 23 T cell receptor beta chains came from one sample sequenced in a study of T-cell reconstitution after alpha-beta-depleted transplantation in children. Construction of the TCRbeta library involved unique molecular identifiers. Each CDR3 protein gets one entry after TCRdb re-called the PCR reads with MiXCR. This table has tens of thousands of distinct CDR3 sequences, about 6.7% appearing once. The sequencing used PBMCs from the stem cell graft donor, collected from the stem cell graft. The receptors were gathered from a human donor who donated a stem cell graft to a child with acute lymphoblastic leukemia.

This clonotype was seen repeatedly, ten times or more. The gene calls are TRBV10-3 and TRBJ2-5, with 7 bases matching TRBD1. The CDR3 covers 15 residues. Germline CDR1 ENHRY, CDR2 SYGVKD. Trimming cost V 4 bases and J 0 bases; bases outside gene matches: 5. This CDR3 is CAISGNRGDQETQYF. CDR3 sequence (DNA): TGTGCCATCAGTGGGAACAGGGGCGACCAAGAGACCCAGTACTTC.

This clonotype has only a few counts. The chain carries TRBV29-1 and TRBJ2-7; D gene unclear. Trimming cost V 1 base and J 3 bases, with 10 bases left between them. Germline lookup yields CDR1 SQVTM and CDR2 ANQGSEA. The CDR3 runs 13 residues. CDR3 nucleotide sequence: TGCAGCGTTGAAGGTGGCTTGGGCTACGAGCAGTACTTC. Protein sequence: CSVEGGLGYEQYF.

This clonotype was seen a handful of times. The rearrangement joins TRBV19 to TRBJ1-2; D remains unclear. The CDR3 is 17 residues long. V lost 3 bases to trimming and J lost 4 bases, with 21 bases between them. Per germline, CDR1 LNHDA and CDR2 SQIVND (reference sequence). CDR3 protein: CASSIILVRRSLYGYTF. The CDR3 nucleotides are TGTGCCAGTAGTATTATCCTCGTTCGACGGAGCCTCTATGGCTACACCTTC.

This clonotype was recorded many times. The chain employs TRBV10-2 and TRBJ2-5, with D unclear. The CDR3 covers 14 residues. Trimming pared 5 bases from V and 5 bases from J, leaving 15 bases between. Germline CDR1 and CDR2: WSHSY and SAAADI. CDR3 nucleotide sequence: TGCGCCAGCAGTTCCCGGACCCAGAGGGAGACCCAGTACTTC. It yields the protein CASSSRTQRETQYF.

The rearrangement uses TRBV4-1 and TRBJ2-2; maybe TRBD2 (5 bases). The CDR3 length is 13 residues. The ends were cut back, 2 bases at V and 7 bases at J, with 8 bases in the middle. Germline CDR1 and CDR2: MGHRA and YSYEKL. The CDR3 sequence is CASSQKRHGELFF. The CDR3 nucleotides read TGCGCCAGCAGCCAAAAGCGGCACGGGGAGCTGTTTTTT.

This clonotype was counted ten times or more. The chain is built from TRBV7-2 and TRBJ2-7; 12 positions match TRBD2. This CDR3 has 15 amino acids. The V gene end was trimmed by 6 bases and the J gene end by 1 base; junction bases not matched to a gene: 4. Germline V gene data show CDR1 as SGHTA and CDR2 as FQGNSA. The CDR3 is CASRFLAGGSYEQYF. The CDR3 coding sequence is TGTGCCAGCAGATTCCTAGCGGGGGGGTCCTACGAGCAGTACTTC.

This clonotype appeared many times. The chain has TRBV4-3 and TRBJ2-2; weak D call: TRBD1 (7 bases). The CDR3 is 15 amino acids. V dropped 0 bases and J dropped 7 bases, with 12 bases sitting between them. Germline V lookup: CDR1 LGHNA, CDR2 YSLEER. The CDR3 spells CASSQDQGGHGELFF. CDR3 coding DNA: TGCGCCAGCAGCCAAGATCAGGGGGGTCACGGGGAGCTGTTTTTT.

J is TRBJ1-1 and V is TRBV6-5, with 9 positions matching TRBD1. The CDR3 is made up of 15 amino acids. Germline values: CDR1 MNHEY, CDR2 SVGAGI. Unmatched junction bases numbered 4, after V lost 2 bases and J lost 3 bases. CDR3 in amino acids: CASSYGTGWDTEAFF. The CDR3 DNA reads as TGTGCCAGCAGTTACGGGACAGGGTGGGACACTGAAGCTTTCTTT.

This clonotype has a count of ten or more. The chain uses TRBV9 and TRBJ1-1, with D perhaps matching TRBD1 (5 bases). The CDR3 runs to 16 residues. V gave up 2 bases and J gave up 2 bases, with 16 bases separating them. The germline gives CDR1 SGDLS, CDR2 YYNGEE. The CDR3 sequence: CASSVSLSGSNTEAFF. The DNA for the CDR3 is TGTGCCAGCAGCGTTTCTCTTTCAGGGAGCAACACTGAAGCTTTCTTT.

This clonotype was seen at least ten times. The chain is built from TRBV6-4 and TRBJ2-3; 11 positions match TRBD2. The CDR3 totals 16 residues. Germline CDR1 and CDR2: MRHNA and SNTAGT. The J segment lost 6 bases and the V segment lost 0 bases, leaving 5 bases of the junction unmatched. CDR3 nucleotides: TGTGCCAGCAGTGACTCTAGCGGGGGGGCTTCCGATACGCAGTATTTT. Amino acid sequence: CASSDSSGGASDTQYF.

V is TRBV10-3 and J is TRBJ1-2; tentatively, D is TRBD1 (5 bases). This CDR3 contains 13 residues. V lost 3 bases and J 6 bases, leaving 11 bases between the germline ends. CDR1 and CDR2 (germline): ENHRY, SYGVKD. CDR3 coding DNA: TGTGCCATCAGTGATCGGGGCCTACATGGCTACACCTTC. Residues: CAISDRGLHGYTF.

This clonotype was picked up many times. This chain links TRBV20-1 with TRBJ1-2; 7 bases line up with TRBD1. V shed 5 bases, J shed 5 bases, and the junction held 2 bases outside the gene matches. The CDR3 sequence is 11 residues long. Germline V CDR1 and CDR2: DFQATT, SNEGSKA (reference sequence). The CDR3 sequence: CSARTGYGYTF. The CDR3 DNA sequence: TGCAGTGCTCGGACAGGATATGGCTACACCTTC.

This clonotype was seen repeatedly, ten times or more. This sequence joins TRBV5-1 and TRBJ1-5; tentatively, D is TRBD1 (5 bases). V shed 6 bases and J shed 3 bases, with 16 bases lying between them. The CDR3 totals 15 residues. Germline values: CDR1 SGHRS, CDR2 YFSETQ. In DNA form, the CDR3 reads TGCGCCAGCACCCCTGGAGACAGTTACAATCAGCCCCAGCATTTT. Translated: CASTPGDSYNQPQHF. Full variable domain (missing parts from reference TRBV5-1 and TRBJ1-5): KAGVTQTPRYLIKTRGQQVTLSCSPISGHRSVSWYQQTPGQGLQFLFEYFSETQRNKGNFPGRFSGRQFSNSRSEMNVSTLELGDSALYLCASTPGDSYNQPQHFGDGTRLSIL.

This clonotype came up many times. This sequence joins TRBV28 and TRBJ2-2; TRBD1 matches 8 bases. The germline CDR1 and CDR2 sequences are MDHEN and SYDVKM. The junction had 2 bases not matched to a gene; V was cut back by 3 bases and J by 2 bases. There are 15 residues in the CDR3. Written as DNA, the CDR3 is TGTGCCAGCAGTTTCAGGGGGCTTAACACCGGGGAGCTGTTTTTT. This encodes CASSFRGLNTGELFF.

The chain links TRBV13 to TRBJ2-1; 8 bases align to TRBD1. From germline, CDR1 is PRHDT and CDR2 FYEKMQ (reference sequence). This CDR3 comprises 16 residues. The V and J ends lost 5 bases and 0 bases, in that order; junction bases with no gene match: 6. The CDR3: CASSSRDRGSYNEQFF. The CDR3 region has the DNA TGTGCCAGCAGCAGCCGAGACAGGGGCTCCTACAATGAGCAGTTCTTC.

This sequence joins TRBV25-1 and TRBJ2-2, with unresolved D. Trimming pared 6 bases from V and 8 bases from J, leaving 7 bases between. Germline CDR1 is MGHDK and CDR2 is SYGVNS. This CDR3 has 11 residues. In DNA form, the CDR3 reads TGTGCCAGCAGCCCCGGGGGGGAGCTGTTTTTT. Amino acids: CASSPGGELFF.

This clonotype was seen more than once but under ten times. The chain has TRBV2 and TRBJ1-5, with D uncertain. CDR1 and CDR2 (germline): SNHLY, FYNNEI. This CDR3 is built from 16 residues. Trimming removed 2 bases at V and 4 bases at J, with 15 bases between. CDR3 DNA: TGTGCCAGCAGTGAATCGGCAGCGGAGGTTAATCAGCCCCAGCATTTT. This sequence encodes CASSESAAEVNQPQHF.

At least ten counts were recorded for this clonotype. This chain links TRBV4-2 with TRBJ2-7, with D unclear. The germline V gene encodes CDR1 LGHNA and CDR2 YNFKEQ. The V end was cut by 0 bases, the J end by 1 base, with 7 bases between. The CDR3 contains 14 residues. The CDR3 sequence: CASSQEWGSYEQYF. The CDR3 DNA sequence: TGTGCCAGCAGCCAAGAATGGGGTTCCTACGAGCAGTACTTC.

In its sample, this clonotype was seen many times. This chain links TRBV12-3 or TRBV12-4 with TRBJ1-1; 7 bases are shared with TRBD1. The CDR3 spans 14 residues. The ends lost 2 bases at V and 8 bases at J; junction bases unmatched: 8. The CDR3 is CASSLSSTGAEAFF. CDR3 bases: TGTGCCAGCAGTTTATCCTCCACAGGGGCGGAAGCTTTCTTT.

This clonotype appeared many times. The chain has TRBV20-1 and TRBJ2-5; no clear D. Trimming removed 3 bases from V and 2 bases from J, with 7 bases in between. Germline loops: CDR1 DFQATT, CDR2 SNEGSKA (reference sequence). The CDR3 contains 12 residues. The CDR3 DNA sequence: TGCAGTGCTAGTTCGCAGCAAGAGACCCAGTACTTC. Amino acids: CSASSQQETQYF.

The rearrangement uses TRBV7-8 and TRBJ1-2; a weak D match, TRBD1 (6 bases). V was shortened by 5 bases and J by 2 bases, with 9 bases between the two germline ends. The CDR3 runs 13 residues. CDR1 SGHVS and CDR2 FQNEAQ come from the germline V gene. The CDR3 here is CASSPGVNYGYTF. The CDR3, as DNA: TGTGCCAGCAGCCCAGGGGTGAACTATGGCTACACCTTC.

This clonotype showed up many times. J is TRBJ1-2 and V is TRBV6-5; perhaps TRBD1 as D (6 bases). The germline V and J ends were trimmed by 5 bases and 2 bases, with 12 bases remaining between them. The CDR3 is 14 amino acids. The germline V gene encodes CDR1 MNHEY and CDR2 SVGAGI. CDR3 in amino acids: CASSQLGQNYGYTF. CDR3 coding DNA: TGTGCCAGCAGTCAACTCGGACAGAACTATGGCTACACCTTC.

The sample holds many counts of this clonotype. This chain joins TRBV5-6 and TRBJ1-4; a weak D match, TRBD1 (6 bases). V was clipped by 4 bases and J by 5 bases, with 15 bases between them. CDR1 and CDR2 (germline): SGHDT, YYEEEE. The CDR3 spans 15 residues. DNA of the CDR3: TGTGCCAGCAGCCGAGGTACAGGGATGAATGAAAAACTGTTTTTT. This encodes CASSRGTGMNEKLFF.